Given below is one T cell receptor (beta chain) in context. The table came from immunoSEQ multiplex PCR; TCRdb's copy has only in-frame clones and leaves some out. Of roughly 20,000 clones in the sample, about four fifths were seen once. The source of the sample is a study of control samples from healthy donors and cancer patients. The CDR3 is 12 residues long. Germline V lookup: CDR1 GTSNPN, CDR2 SVGIG (reference sequence). J is TRBJ1-1 and V is TRBV30; D ambiguous. The specimen was PBMCs. The receptor comes from an older man with head and neck cancer. The CDR3 sequence is CVLDGVHTEAFF. CDR3 bases: TGTGTCCTGGACGGGGTCCACACTGAAGCTTTCTTT.